This is a list of T cell receptor beta chains from one sample in a study of blood T cell repertoires in COVID-19. The repertoire was sequenced with immunoSEQ multiplex PCR; TCRdb's copy has only in-frame clones and lacks some. The sample lists approximately 400,000 clones, over 75% seen once, with approximately 1.2% in the top ten. The sequencing sample was made of PBMCs or T cells enriched from blood (not recorded which). The source of these receptors is a young man who had recovered from COVID-19. CDR3s include the opening cysteine and the closing phenylalanine or tryptophan. A D gene is named only where the DNA matches it firmly. Rows give clone size only sometimes, using once, few, many, or a class for an expanded clone.

D,length,size,J,V,CDR3,DNA
TRBD1,13,few,TRBJ1-1,TRBV29-1,CSVSVGTGYSAFF,TGCAGCGTTAGTGTCGGGACAGGGTATAGTGCTTTCTTT
NA,18,NA,TRBJ1-6,TRBV7-8,CASSSPERDILYNSPLHF,TGTGCCAGCAGCAGCCCTGAACGGGACATACTCTATAATTCACCCCTCCACTTT
TRBD2,15,NA,TRBJ2-7,TRBV6-2/TRBV6-3,CASSYVPLTGGEQYF,TGTGCCAGCAGTTACGTCCCTTTGACGGGAGGCGAGCAGTACTTC
TRBD1,17,once,TRBJ2-3,TRBV9,CASSVNRRTGGTDTQYF,TGTGCCAGCAGCGTCAACCGCCGGACAGGGGGCACAGATACGCAGTATTTT
NA,11,NA,TRBJ1-1,TRBV19,CASSIRGEAFF,TGTGCCAGTAGTATCCGGGGAGAAGCTTTCTTT
TRBD2,14,NA,TRBJ2-5,TRBV7-2,CASSSGLAGETQYF,TGTGCCAGCAGCTCGGGACTAGCGGGGGAGACCCAGTACTTC
TRBD1,13,NA,TRBJ1-5,TRBV10-3,CAIRDREDQGQHF,TGTGCCATCAGGGACAGGGAGGACCAGGGCCAGCATTTT
TRBD1,15,NA,TRBJ1-2,TRBV30,CAWSAGTGGHYGYTF,TGTGCCTGGAGTGCCGGGACAGGGGGCCACTATGGCTACACCTTC
NA,13,NA,TRBJ1-5,TRBV2,CASLPEINQPQHF,TGTGCCAGCCTCCCAGAAATCAATCAGCCCCAGCATTTT
NA,18,NA,TRBJ2-5,TRBV7-2,CASSLGYFGQGSGETQYF,TGTGCCAGCAGCTTAGGGTACTTCGGTCAGGGGTCGGGAGAGACCCAGTACTTC
NA,14,many,TRBJ2-7,TRBV2,CASRGPQGKGEQYF,TGTGCCAGCAGGGGCCCCCAGGGGAAAGGGGAGCAGTACTTC
NA,13,NA,TRBJ1-5,TRBV5-6,CASSSRLNQPQHF,TGTGCCAGCAGCTCGCGCCTCAATCAGCCCCAGCATTTT
TRBD1,15,NA,TRBJ1-1,TRBV29-1,CSVSGTGARNTEAFF,TGCAGCGTGTCCGGGACAGGGGCGCGGAACACTGAAGCTTTCTTT
NA,13,NA,TRBJ1-1,TRBV20-1,CSASRGGDTEAFF,TGCAGTGCTAGTCGGGGGGGAGACACTGAAGCTTTCTTT
NA,15,NA,TRBJ1-6,TRBV7-3,CASSLTPNTDSPLHF,TGTGCCAGCAGCTTAACCCCGAACACAGATTCACCCCTCCACTTT
NA,13,NA,TRBJ1-5,TRBV18,CASSPDRNQPQHF,TGTGCCAGCTCCCCTGACAGGAATCAGCCCCAGCATTTT
NA,13,NA,TRBJ2-1,TRBV24-1,CATSALTTGEQFF,TGTGCCACCAGTGCCCTGACGACGGGTGAGCAGTTCTTC
NA,15,NA,TRBJ1-6,TRBV7-2,CASSLRSGVRSPLHF,TGTGCCAGCAGCTTAAGGTCGGGTGTGCGCTCACCCCTCCACTTT
NA,15,NA,TRBJ1-5,TRBV7-2,CASSLGQGTNQPQHF,TGTGCCAGCAGCTTAGGCCAGGGTACTAATCAGCCCCAGCATTTT
NA,15,NA,TRBJ2-5,TRBV7-7,CASSSRQGAGGTQYF,TGTGCCAGCAGTTCCCGACAGGGTGCCGGGGGGACCCAGTACTTC
NA,14,NA,TRBJ1-1,TRBV3-1/TRBV3-2,CASSGIGMNTEAFF,TGTGCCAGCAGCGGCATCGGGATGAACACTGAAGCTTTCTTT
TRBD2,18,NA,TRBJ2-1,TRBV18,CASSPPEAGGPRNHEQFF,TGTGCCAGCTCACCACCGGAAGCGGGGGGGCCCCGGAACCATGAGCAGTTCTTC
NA,13,NA,TRBJ2-7,TRBV11-3,CASSFRRGSEQYF,TGTGCCAGCAGCTTTAGAAGGGGTTCCGAGCAGTACTTC
TRBD1,14,NA,TRBJ1-4,TRBV3-1/TRBV3-2,CASSQGQGNEKLFF,TGTGCCAGCAGCCAGGGACAGGGAAATGAAAAACTGTTTTTT
TRBD2,21,NA,TRBJ2-3,TRBV3-1/TRBV3-2,CASSQKGIAGFYRASTDTQYF,TGTGCCAGCAGCCAAAAGGGGATAGCGGGGTTTTATCGCGCTAGCACAGATACGCAGTATTTT
NA,13,NA,TRBJ2-7,TRBV3-1/TRBV3-2,CASSQSVPGEQYF,TGTGCCAGCAGTCAGTCGGTCCCGGGCGAGCAGTACTTC
NA,11,NA,TRBJ2-3,TRBV30,CAWTVLDTQYF,TGTGCCTGGACCGTCCTAGATACGCAGTATTTT
NA,13,NA,TRBJ1-1,TRBV6-5,CASSPGQNTEAFF,TGTGCCAGCAGCCCGGGACAGAACACTGAAGCTTTCTTT
NA,13,NA,TRBJ1-3,TRBV27,CASSSGSGNTIYF,TGTGCCAGCAGTTCAGGCTCTGGAAACACCATATATTTT
NA,14,NA,TRBJ1-4,TRBV6-5,CASSYGGEDEKLFF,TGTGCCAGCAGTTACGGGGGGGAAGATGAAAAACTGTTTTTT
TRBD2,17,NA,TRBJ2-3,TRBV14,CASSQGLAGWHTDTQYF,TGTGCCAGCAGCCAGGGACTAGCTGGTTGGCACACAGATACGCAGTATTTT
NA,14,NA,TRBJ1-2,TRBV7-9,CASRPGPYNYGYTF,TGTGCCAGCAGACCTGGGCCGTATAACTATGGCTACACCTTC
TRBD2,15,NA,TRBJ2-5,TRBV6-2/TRBV6-3,CASSQWTSGWETQYF,TGTGCCAGCAGCCAATGGACTAGCGGGTGGGAGACCCAGTACTTC
NA,13,NA,TRBJ1-1,TRBV10-3,CAISDLTAREAFF,TGTGCCATCAGTGATCTTACAGCTCGTGAAGCTTTCTTT
TRBD2,16,NA,TRBJ2-5,TRBV7-6,CASSPRLAGDQETQYF,TGTGCCAGCAGCCCGCGACTAGCGGGGGACCAAGAGACCCAGTACTTC
TRBD1,14,NA,TRBJ1-5,TRBV11-2,CASSSDRGLGPQHF,TGTGCCAGCAGCTCAGACAGGGGGCTAGGGCCCCAGCATTTT
NA,15,NA,TRBJ2-6,TRBV6-6,CASSPTGTGANVLTF,TGTGCCAGCAGTCCCACAGGGACGGGGGCCAACGTCCTGACTTTC
TRBD2,18,once,TRBJ2-1,TRBV3-1/TRBV3-2,CASSQRVTSEIPYNEQFF,TGTGCCAGCAGCCAAAGGGTGACTAGCGAGATTCCCTACAATGAGCAGTTCTTC
TRBD1,14,few,TRBJ2-5,TRBV7-9,CASRSGTDQETQYF,TGTGCCAGCAGGTCCGGGACAGACCAAGAGACCCAGTACTTC
NA,17,NA,TRBJ1-3,TRBV6-2/TRBV6-3,CASSGIRGGDSGNTIYF,TGTGCCAGCAGCGGTATACGGGGGGGCGATTCTGGAAACACCATATATTTT
NA,13,NA,TRBJ2-1,TRBV6-2/TRBV6-3,CASSYLYLNEQFF,TGTGCCAGCAGTTACCTCTACCTCAATGAGCAGTTCTTC
TRBD1,16,NA,TRBJ1-3,TRBV27,CASSQQGASSGNTIYF,TGTGCCAGCAGTCAGCAGGGGGCGAGCTCTGGAAACACCATATATTTT
TRBD1,12,NA,TRBJ1-2,TRBV28,CASEGTALGYTF,TGTGCCAGTGAGGGGACAGCCCTCGGTTACACCTTC
TRBD2,16,NA,TRBJ2-2,TRBV27,CASSFLAGGLYGELFF,TGTGCCAGCAGTTTTTTAGCGGGGGGTCTTTACGGGGAGCTGTTTTTT
TRBD1,12,NA,TRBJ2-7,TRBV5-1,CASGDRAYEQYF,TGCGCCAGCGGGGACAGGGCCTACGAGCAGTACTTC
NA,12,once,TRBJ2-1,TRBV9,CASSQPGKEQFF,TGTGCCAGCAGCCAACCCGGGAAGGAGCAGTTCTTC
NA,12,NA,TRBJ1-4,TRBV29-1,CSVEWANEKLFF,TGCAGCGTTGAATGGGCGAATGAAAAACTGTTTTTT
TRBD2,17,NA,TRBJ2-1,TRBV4-1,CASSLAVGSGGGNEQFF,TGCGCCAGCAGCCTCGCTGTGGGTAGCGGGGGGGGGAATGAGCAGTTCTTC
TRBD1,15,NA,TRBJ2-7,TRBV6-5,CASSLYGTATYEQYF,TGTGCCAGCAGCTTATACGGGACAGCAACCTACGAGCAGTACTTC
NA,15,NA,TRBJ1-3,TRBV7-2,CASSLKGQGGNTIYF,TGTGCCAGCAGCTTAAAAGGCCAGGGCGGAAACACCATATATTTT
TRBD1,15,NA,TRBJ2-1,TRBV9,CASSAGTGGFYEQFF,TGTGCCAGCAGCGCCGGGACAGGGGGCTTCTATGAGCAGTTCTTC